This entry lists 10 T cell receptor beta chains sequenced from one sample in a study of PD-1 blockade in classical Hodgkin lymphoma. Every patient relapsed after autologous stem cell transplantation, and brentuximab vedotin exposure varied. Sequencing was performed with immunoSEQ multiplex PCR; in TCRdb, only in-frame clones are kept and a portion is missing. The repertoire includes around 44,000 clones, more than 85% of them detected once, and approximately 5.7% sits in the top ten. This specimen consisted of peripheral blood mononuclear cells (PBMCs), obtained before the second cycle of nivolumab. All receptors derive from a human donor with classical Hodgkin lymphoma.

The V and J genes are TRBV5-4 and TRBJ1-4, with D possibly being TRBD1 (6 bases). The length of the CDR3 is 15 residues. V was trimmed by 0 bases and J by 6 bases, leaving 12 bases between them. Germline V gene sequence: CDR1 SGHNT, CDR2 YYREEE (reference sequence). The chain's CDR3 is CASSLAGPGDEKLFF. DNA for the CDR3: TGTGCCAGCAGCTTGGCCGGCCCAGGGGATGAAAAACTGTTTTTT.

The chain combines TRBV9 with TRBJ2-2; D gene unclear. The CDR3 spans 16 residues. Trimming stripped 4 bases from V and 0 bases from J, with 13 bases between. The germline CDR1 and CDR2 sequences are SGDLS and YYNGEE. CDR3 in amino acids: CASSSSSTPNTGELFF. For the CDR3, the DNA is TGTGCCAGCAGCTCCTCCTCCACCCCGAACACCGGGGAGCTGTTTTTT.

V is TRBV5-1 and J is TRBJ2-1, with D unresolved. V was trimmed by 0 bases and J by 7 bases, leaving 8 bases between them. The germline CDR1 and CDR2 sequences are SGHRS and YFSETQ. The CDR3 loop spans 13 amino acids. Here the CDR3 reads CASSLGLRNEQFF. DNA of the CDR3: TGCGCCAGCAGCTTGGGCCTGAGAAATGAGCAGTTCTTC.

J is TRBJ1-1 and V is TRBV4-1; no reliable D call. The CDR3 has 13 residues. Germline V gene sequence: CDR1 MGHRA, CDR2 YSYEKL. V lost 2 bases and J lost 5, with 9 bases in between. The CDR3 nucleotides read TGCGCCAGCAGCCAAAATAGTGGAACTGAAGCTTTCTTT. Amino acids: CASSQNSGTEAFF.

The chain recombines TRBV10-1 with TRBJ2-3; unclear D gene. The CDR3 extends over 12 amino acids. Trimming took off 5 bases at V and 1 base at J, with 4 bases between the two ends. The V gene's germline CDR1 is WNHNN and CDR2 SYGVQD (reference sequence). CDR3 DNA sequence: TGCGCCAGCAGTAGGGGCACAGATACGCAGTATTTT. This sequence encodes CASSRGTDTQYF.

V and J are TRBV27 and TRBJ2-1; D possibly corresponds to TRBD2 (5 bases). The V and J ends lost 4 bases and 6 bases respectively, with 10 bases between them. CDR3 length equals 13 residues. Germline lookup yields CDR1 MNHEY and CDR2 SMNVEV (reference sequence). CDR3 amino acids: CASSSLAGNEQFF. For the CDR3, the DNA is TGTGCCAGCAGTTCCCTAGCAGGCAATGAGCAGTTCTTC.

The V and J genes are TRBV7-8 and TRBJ1-2; D is uncertain. CDR3 length: 12 residues. V was shortened by 3 bases and J by 2 bases, with 4 bases between the two germline ends. Germline CDR1 reads SGHVS; CDR2 reads FQNEAQ. CDR3 nucleotide sequence: TGTGCCAGCAGCTTTCGCAACTATGGCTACACCTTC. Its protein product is CASSFRNYGYTF.

This chain links TRBV5-1 with TRBJ2-1; D not resolved. Per germline, CDR1 SGHRS and CDR2 YFSETQ. This CDR3 is 12 amino acids long. The V end lost 0 bases, the J end lost 7 bases, and 5 bases lay between the germline ends. Here the CDR3 DNA reads TGCGCCAGCAGCTTGGGTGCTAATGAGCAGTTCTTC. It codes for CASSLGANEQFF.

By frequency in the sample, this clone is medium-sized. The chain recombines TRBV5-1 with TRBJ2-1; 8 bases align to TRBD1. Trimming at V came to 4 bases and at J to 4 bases, leaving 4 bases not matched to a gene. Germline lookup yields CDR1 SGHRS and CDR2 YFSETQ. This CDR3 is 14 amino acids long. The CDR3 nucleotides read TGCGCCAGCAGCCCGACAGGGGATTACAATGAGCAGTTCTTC. Protein: CASSPTGDYNEQFF.

J is TRBJ2-7 and V is TRBV4-1, with 8 bases lining up with TRBD1. Germline lookup yields CDR1 MGHRA and CDR2 YSYEKL. The CDR3 sequence is 16 residues long. Trimming took 4 bases from V and 5 from J; bases not matched to a gene: 13. CDR3 sequence (DNA): TGCGCCAGCAGCCGCTATCAGGGGCAGGGGGCAGACGAGCAGTACTTC. Protein sequence: CASSRYQGQGADEQYF.